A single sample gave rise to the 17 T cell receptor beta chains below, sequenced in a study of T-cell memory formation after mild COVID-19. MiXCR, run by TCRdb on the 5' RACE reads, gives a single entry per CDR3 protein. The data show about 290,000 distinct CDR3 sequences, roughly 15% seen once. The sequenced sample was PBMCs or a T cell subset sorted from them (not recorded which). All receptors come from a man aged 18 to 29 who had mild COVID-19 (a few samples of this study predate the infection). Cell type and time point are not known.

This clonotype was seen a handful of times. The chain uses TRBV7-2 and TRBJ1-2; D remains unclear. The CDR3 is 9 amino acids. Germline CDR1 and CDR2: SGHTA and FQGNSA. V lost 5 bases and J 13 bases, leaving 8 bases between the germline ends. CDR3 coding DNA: TGTGCCAGCAGCCCCCCCTTCACCTTC. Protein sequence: CASSPPFTF.

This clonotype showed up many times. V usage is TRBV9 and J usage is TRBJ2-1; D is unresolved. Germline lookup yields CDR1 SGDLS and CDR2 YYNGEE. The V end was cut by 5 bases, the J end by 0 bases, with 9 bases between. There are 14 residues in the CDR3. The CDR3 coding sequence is TGTGCCAGCAGTGAAAAGAGCTCCTACAATGAGCAGTTCTTC. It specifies CASSEKSSYNEQFF.

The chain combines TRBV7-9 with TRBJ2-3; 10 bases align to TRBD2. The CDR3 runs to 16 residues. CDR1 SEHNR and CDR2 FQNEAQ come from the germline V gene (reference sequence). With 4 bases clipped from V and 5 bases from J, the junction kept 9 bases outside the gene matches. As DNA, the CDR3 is TGTGCCAGCAGCTCCCCAGCGGGGGGGCCCGTAGATACGCAGTATTTT. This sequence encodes CASSSPAGGPVDTQYF.

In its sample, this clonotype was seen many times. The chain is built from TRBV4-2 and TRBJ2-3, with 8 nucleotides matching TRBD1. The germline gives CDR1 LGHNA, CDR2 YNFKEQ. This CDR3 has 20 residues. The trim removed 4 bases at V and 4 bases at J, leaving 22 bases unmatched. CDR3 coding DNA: TGTGCCAGCAGCCCCGCCATCTTATTTTCGACAGGGGATTATGCAGATACGCAGTATTTT. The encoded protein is CASSPAILFSTGDYADTQYF.

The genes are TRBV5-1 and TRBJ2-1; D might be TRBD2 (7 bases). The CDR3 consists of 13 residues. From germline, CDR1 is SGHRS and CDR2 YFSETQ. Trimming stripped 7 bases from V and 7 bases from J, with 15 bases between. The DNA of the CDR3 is TGCGCCAGCGGCCGGGGGCGGGGGAATGAGCAGTTCTTC. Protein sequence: CASGRGRGNEQFF. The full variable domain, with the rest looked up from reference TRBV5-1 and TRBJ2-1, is KAGVTQTPRYLIKTRGQQVTLSCSPISGHRSVSWYQQTPGQGLQFLFEYFSETQRNKGNFPGRFSGRQFSNSRSEMNVSTLELGDSALYLCASGRGRGNEQFFGPGTRLTVL.

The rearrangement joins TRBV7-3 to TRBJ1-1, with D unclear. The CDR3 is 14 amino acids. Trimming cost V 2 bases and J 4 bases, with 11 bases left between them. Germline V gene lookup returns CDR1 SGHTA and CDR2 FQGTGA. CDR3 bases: TGTGCCAGCAGCTTAGATAAGTGGGGCACTGAAGCTTTCTTT. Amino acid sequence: CASSLDKWGTEAFF.

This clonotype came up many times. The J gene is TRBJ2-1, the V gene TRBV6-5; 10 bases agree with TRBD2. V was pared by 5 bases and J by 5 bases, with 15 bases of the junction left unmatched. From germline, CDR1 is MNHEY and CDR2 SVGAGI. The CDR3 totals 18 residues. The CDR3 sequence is CASSPSILAGEFNNEQFF. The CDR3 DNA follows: TGTGCCAGCAGTCCAAGTATCCTAGCGGGGGAGTTCAACAATGAGCAGTTCTTC.

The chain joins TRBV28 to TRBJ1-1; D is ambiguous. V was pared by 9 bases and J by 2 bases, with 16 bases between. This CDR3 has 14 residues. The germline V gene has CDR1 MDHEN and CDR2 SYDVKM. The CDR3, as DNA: TGTGCCAGTCTCCCCCAGGCCTTCAACACTGAAGCTTTCTTT. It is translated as CASLPQAFNTEAFF.

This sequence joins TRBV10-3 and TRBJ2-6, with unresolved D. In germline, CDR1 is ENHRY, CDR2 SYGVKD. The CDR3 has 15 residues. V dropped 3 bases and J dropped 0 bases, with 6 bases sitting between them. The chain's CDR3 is CAISDPVSGANVLTF. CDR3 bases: TGTGCCATCAGTGACCCGGTCTCTGGGGCCAACGTCCTGACTTTC.

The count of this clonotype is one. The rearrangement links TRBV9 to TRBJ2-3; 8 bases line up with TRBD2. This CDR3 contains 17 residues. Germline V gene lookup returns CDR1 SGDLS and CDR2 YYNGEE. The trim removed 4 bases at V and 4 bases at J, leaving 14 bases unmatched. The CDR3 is CASSPHGSGGAADTQYF. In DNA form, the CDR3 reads TGTGCCAGCAGCCCCCACGGGAGCGGGGGCGCAGCAGATACGCAGTATTTT.

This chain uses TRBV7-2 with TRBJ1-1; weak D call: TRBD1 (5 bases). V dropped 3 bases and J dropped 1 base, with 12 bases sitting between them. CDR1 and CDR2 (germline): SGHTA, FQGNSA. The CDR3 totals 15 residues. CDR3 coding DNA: TGTGCCAGCAGCTTGGGGGGAGGGTCGAACACTGAAGCTTTCTTT. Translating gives CASSLGGGSNTEAFF.

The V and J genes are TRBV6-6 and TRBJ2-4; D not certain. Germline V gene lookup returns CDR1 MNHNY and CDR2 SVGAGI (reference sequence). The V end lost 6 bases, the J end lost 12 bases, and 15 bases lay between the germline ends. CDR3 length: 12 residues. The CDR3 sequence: CASSPQPRNQYF. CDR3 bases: TGTGCCAGCAGCCCCCAACCCCGGAATCAGTACTTC.

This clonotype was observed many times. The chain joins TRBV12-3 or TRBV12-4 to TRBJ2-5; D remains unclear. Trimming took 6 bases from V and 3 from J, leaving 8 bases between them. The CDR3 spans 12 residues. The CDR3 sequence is CASSREEETQYF. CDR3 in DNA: TGTGCCAGCAGCCGAGAGGAAGAGACCCAGTACTTC.

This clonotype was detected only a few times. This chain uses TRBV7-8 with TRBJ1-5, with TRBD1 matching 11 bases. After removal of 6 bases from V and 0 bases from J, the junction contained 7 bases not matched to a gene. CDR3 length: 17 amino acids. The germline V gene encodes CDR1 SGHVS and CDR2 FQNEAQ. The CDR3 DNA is TGTGCCAGCAGTTCTTGGACAGGGGGCCTTAGCAATCAGCCCCAGCATTTT. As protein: CASSSWTGGLSNQPQHF.

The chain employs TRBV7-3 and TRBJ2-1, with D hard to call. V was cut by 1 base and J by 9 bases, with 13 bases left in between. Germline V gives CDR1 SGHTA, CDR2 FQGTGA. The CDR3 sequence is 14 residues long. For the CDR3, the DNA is TGTGCCAGCAGCTTAAATCAGCGCGCGGTTGAGCAGTTCTTC. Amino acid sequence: CASSLNQRAVEQFF.

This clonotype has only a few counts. The CDR3 spells CASSRGWGPEQFF. In nucleotides, the CDR3 is TGTGCCAGCAGCAGGGGTTGGGGCCCCGAGCAGTTCTTC. This sequence joins TRBV3-1 and TRBJ2-1; TRBD1 might be the D (5 bases). The germline CDR1 and CDR2 sequences are LGHDT and YNNKEL (reference sequence). The CDR3 loop spans 13 amino acids. V was pared by 5 bases and J by 10 bases, with 15 bases between.

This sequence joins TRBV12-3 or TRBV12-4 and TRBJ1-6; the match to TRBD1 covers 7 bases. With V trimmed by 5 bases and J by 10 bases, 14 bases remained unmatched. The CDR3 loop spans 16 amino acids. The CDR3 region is CASSLTHGTDYSPLHF. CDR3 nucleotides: TGTGCCAGCAGTCTCACCCATGGGACAGATTACTCACCCCTCCACTTT.